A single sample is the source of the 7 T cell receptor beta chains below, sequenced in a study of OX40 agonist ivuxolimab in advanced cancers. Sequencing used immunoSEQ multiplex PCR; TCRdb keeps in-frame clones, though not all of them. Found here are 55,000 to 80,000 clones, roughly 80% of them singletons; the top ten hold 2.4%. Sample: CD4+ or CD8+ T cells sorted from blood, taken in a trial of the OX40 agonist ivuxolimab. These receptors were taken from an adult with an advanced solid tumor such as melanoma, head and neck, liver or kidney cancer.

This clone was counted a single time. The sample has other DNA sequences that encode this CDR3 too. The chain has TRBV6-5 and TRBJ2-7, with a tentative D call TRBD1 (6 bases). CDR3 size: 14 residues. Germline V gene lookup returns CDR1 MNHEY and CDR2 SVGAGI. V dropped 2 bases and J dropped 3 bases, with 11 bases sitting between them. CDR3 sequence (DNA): TGTGCCAGCAGTTACGGGCAGGGGTTCTACGAGCAGTACTTC. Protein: CASSYGQGFYEQYF.

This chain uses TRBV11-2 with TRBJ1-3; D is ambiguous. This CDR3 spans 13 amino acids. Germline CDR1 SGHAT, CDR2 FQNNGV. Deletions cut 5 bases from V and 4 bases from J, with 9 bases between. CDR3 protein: CASSPSGGNTIYF. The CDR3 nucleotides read TGTGCCAGCAGCCCGAGTGGGGGAAACACCATATATTTT.

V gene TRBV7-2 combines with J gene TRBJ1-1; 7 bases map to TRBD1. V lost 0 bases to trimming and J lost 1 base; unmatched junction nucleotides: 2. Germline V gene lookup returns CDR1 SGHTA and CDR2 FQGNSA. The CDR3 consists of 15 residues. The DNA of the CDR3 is TGTGCCAGCAGCTTAGCCGGGACAGAGAACACTGAAGCTTTCTTT. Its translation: CASSLAGTENTEAFF. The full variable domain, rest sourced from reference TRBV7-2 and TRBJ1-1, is GAGVSQSPSNKVTEKGKDVELRCDPISGHTALYWYRQSLGQGLEFLIYFQGNSAPDKSGLPSDRFSAERTGGSVSTLTIQRTQQEDSAVYLCASSLAGTENTEAFFGQGTRLTVV.

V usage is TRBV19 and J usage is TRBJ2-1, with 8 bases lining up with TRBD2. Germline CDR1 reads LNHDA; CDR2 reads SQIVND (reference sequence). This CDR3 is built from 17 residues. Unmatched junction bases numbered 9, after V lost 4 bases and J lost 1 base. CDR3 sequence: CASSKLPGGVSYNEQFF. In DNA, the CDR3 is TGTGCCAGTAGTAAACTCCCCGGGGGGGTTTCCTACAATGAGCAGTTCTTC.

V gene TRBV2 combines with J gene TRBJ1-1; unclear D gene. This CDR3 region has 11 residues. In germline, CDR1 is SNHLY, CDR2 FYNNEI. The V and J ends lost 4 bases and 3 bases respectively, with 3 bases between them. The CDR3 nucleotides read TGTGCCAGCAGTGTTGACACTGAAGCTTTCTTT. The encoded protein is CASSVDTEAFF.

The CDR3 nucleotides are TGTGCCAGCAGCTTAGGATGGTCGGGAGGCATTCAGTACTTC. It specifies CASSLGWSGGIQYF. The chain combines TRBV11-3 with TRBJ2-4; 7 bases line up with TRBD2. CDR1 SGHNT and CDR2 YENEEA come from the germline V gene. The CDR3 sequence is 14 residues long. Trimming cost V 1 base and J 9 bases; bases outside gene matches: 6.

CDR3 sequence reads: CASNPGWGAFF. CDR3 bases: TGTGCCAGCAACCCCGGTTGGGGAGCTTTCTTT. This rearrangement joins TRBV11-2 to TRBJ1-1; D unresolved. The germline gives CDR1 SGHAT, CDR2 FQNNGV. The CDR3 covers 11 residues. Trimming took 7 bases from V and 10 from J, leaving 13 bases between them.